The clone carrying this T cell receptor (beta chain) was counted ten times or more. The antigen is unknown. Regarding time point: sample taken at primary tumor resection. Without sorting, whole RNA was sequenced from tumor, nontumor lung or frozen PBMC. Donation came from around 72 patients with untreated early-stage non-small cell lung cancer. TCRdb called the 5' RACE reads again in MiXCR, with one record for every CDR3 protein. The sample lists roughly 15,000 distinct CDR3 sequences; around 8% were seen once. The record originates from a study of spatial heterogeneity in lung cancer. Study-level information: The average appearance count of each unique TCR and UMI combination in raw reads was more than 9.5. Study-wide points: Compared with follow-up, resection was when ubiquitous expanded tumor TCRs appeared in blood more.

This CDR3 spans 13 amino acids. The germline V gene encodes CDR1 DFQATT and CDR2 SNEGSKA (reference sequence). The ends were cut back, 0 bases at V and 4 bases at J, with 6 bases in the middle. The rearrangement links TRBV20-1 to TRBJ2-2; the D is unclear. The receptor's source is a female donor with early-stage non-small cell lung cancer. Source: PBMCs, taken at surgery. CDR3 coding DNA: TGCAGTGCTAGAGATGAGGTCACCGGGGAGCTGTTTTTT. Encoded protein: CSARDEVTGELFF.